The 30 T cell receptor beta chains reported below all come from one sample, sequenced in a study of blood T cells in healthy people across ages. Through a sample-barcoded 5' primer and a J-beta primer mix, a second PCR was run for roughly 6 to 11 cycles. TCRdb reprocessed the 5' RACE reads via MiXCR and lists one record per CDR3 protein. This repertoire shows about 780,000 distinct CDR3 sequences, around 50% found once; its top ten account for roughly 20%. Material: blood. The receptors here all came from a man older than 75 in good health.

The CDR3 sequence: CASSGRPGSSTDTQYF. The DNA of the CDR3 is TGTGCCAGCTCTGGACGCCCCGGGTCTTCCACAGATACGCAGTATTTT. This chain uses TRBV27 with TRBJ2-3; no definite D call. Deletions cut 8 bases from V and 2 bases from J, with 20 bases between. CDR3 length: 16 amino acids. Germline CDR1 and CDR2: MNHEY and SMNVEV (reference sequence).

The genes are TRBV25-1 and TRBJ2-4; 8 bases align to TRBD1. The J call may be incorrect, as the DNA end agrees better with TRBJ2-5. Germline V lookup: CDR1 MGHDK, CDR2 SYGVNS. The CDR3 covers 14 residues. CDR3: CASSRQGMTETQYF. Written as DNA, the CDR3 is TGTGCCAGCAGTCGACAGGGGATGACAGAGACCCAGTACTTC.

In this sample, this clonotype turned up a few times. This CDR3 reads CAISEASDRGSSQPQHF. CDR3 DNA: TGTGCCATCAGTGAGGCCTCTGACAGGGGTTCAAGTCAGCCCCAGCATTTT. The genes are TRBV10-3 and TRBJ1-5, with 8 positions matching TRBD1. The V gene's germline CDR1 is ENHRY and CDR2 SYGVKD. The V and J ends lost 2 bases and 6 bases, in that order; junction bases with no gene match: 12. The CDR3 loop spans 17 amino acids.

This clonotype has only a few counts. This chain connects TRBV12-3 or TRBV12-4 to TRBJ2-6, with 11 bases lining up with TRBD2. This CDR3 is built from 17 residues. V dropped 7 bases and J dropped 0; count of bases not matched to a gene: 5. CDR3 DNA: TGTGCCAGCACCACCCTAGCGGGAGGCTCTGGGGCCAACGTCCTGACTTTC. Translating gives CASTTLAGGSGANVLTF.

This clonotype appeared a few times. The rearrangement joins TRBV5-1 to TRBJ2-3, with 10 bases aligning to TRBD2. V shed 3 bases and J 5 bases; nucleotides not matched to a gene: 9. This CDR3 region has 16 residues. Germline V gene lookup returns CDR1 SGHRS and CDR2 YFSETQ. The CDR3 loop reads CASSSILAGAGDTQYF. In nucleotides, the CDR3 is TGCGCCAGCAGCTCGATTCTAGCGGGAGCTGGAGATACGCAGTATTTT.

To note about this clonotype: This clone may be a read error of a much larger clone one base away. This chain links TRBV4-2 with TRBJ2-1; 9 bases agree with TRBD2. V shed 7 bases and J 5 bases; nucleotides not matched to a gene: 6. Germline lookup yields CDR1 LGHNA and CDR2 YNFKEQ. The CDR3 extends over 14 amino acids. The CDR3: CASTGGLANNEQFF. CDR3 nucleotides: TGTGCCAGCACCGGGGGACTAGCTAACAATGAGCAGTTCTTC.

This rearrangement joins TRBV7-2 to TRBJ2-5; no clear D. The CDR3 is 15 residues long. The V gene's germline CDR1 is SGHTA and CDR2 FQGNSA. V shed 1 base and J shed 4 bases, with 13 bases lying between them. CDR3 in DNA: TGTGCCAGCAGCTTAGACGACGGGTCTCGAGAGACCCAGTACTTC. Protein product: CASSLDDGSRETQYF.

The CDR3 region is CSARDLFPTDTQYF. CDR3 nucleotides: TGCAGTGCTAGAGACCTCTTCCCGACAGATACGCAGTATTTT. J is TRBJ2-3 and V is TRBV20-1; D not resolved. The germline V and J ends were trimmed by 0 bases and 3 bases, with 10 bases remaining between them. The CDR3 length is 14 residues. Germline assignment: CDR1 DFQATT and CDR2 SNEGSKA (reference sequence).

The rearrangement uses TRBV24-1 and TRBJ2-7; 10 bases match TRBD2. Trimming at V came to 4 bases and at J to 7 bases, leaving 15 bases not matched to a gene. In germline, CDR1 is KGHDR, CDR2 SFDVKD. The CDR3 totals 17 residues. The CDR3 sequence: CATSDQGGTSEVNEQYF. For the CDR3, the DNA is TGTGCCACCAGTGACCAGGGGGGGACTAGCGAAGTCAATGAGCAGTACTTC.

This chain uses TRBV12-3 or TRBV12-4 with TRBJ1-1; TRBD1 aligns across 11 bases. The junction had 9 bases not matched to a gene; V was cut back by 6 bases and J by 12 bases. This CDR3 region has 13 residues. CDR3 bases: TGTGCCAGCAGATCCGGGACAGGGGGTACGTCTTTCTTT. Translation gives CASRSGTGGTSFF.

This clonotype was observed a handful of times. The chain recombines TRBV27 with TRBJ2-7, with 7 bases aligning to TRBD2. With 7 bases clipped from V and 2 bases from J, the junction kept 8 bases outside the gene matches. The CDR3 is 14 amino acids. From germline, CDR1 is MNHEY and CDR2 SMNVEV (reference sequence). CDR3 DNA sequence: TGTGCCAGCAACCCAAGGGGAGGGCCCTACGAGCAGTACTTC. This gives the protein CASNPRGGPYEQYF.

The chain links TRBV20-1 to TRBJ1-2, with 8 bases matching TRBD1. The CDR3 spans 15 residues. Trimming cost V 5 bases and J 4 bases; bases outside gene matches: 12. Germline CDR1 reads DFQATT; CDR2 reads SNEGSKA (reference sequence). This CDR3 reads CSAQPRDRTRYGYTF. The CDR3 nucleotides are TGCAGTGCTCAACCCCGGGACAGGACGCGCTATGGCTACACCTTC.

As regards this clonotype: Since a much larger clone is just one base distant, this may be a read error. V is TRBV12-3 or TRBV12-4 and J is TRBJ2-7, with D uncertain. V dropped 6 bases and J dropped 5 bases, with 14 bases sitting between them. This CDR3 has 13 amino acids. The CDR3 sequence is CASSRAPSDEQYF. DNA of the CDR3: TGTGCCAGCAGCCGCGCACCTTCTGACGAGCAGTACTTC.

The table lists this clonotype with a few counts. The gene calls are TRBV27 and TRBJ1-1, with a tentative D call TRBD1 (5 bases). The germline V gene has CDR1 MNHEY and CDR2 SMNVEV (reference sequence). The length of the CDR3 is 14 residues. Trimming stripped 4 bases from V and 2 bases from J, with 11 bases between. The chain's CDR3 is CASSWDQGNTEAFF. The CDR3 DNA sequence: TGTGCCAGCAGTTGGGATCAGGGTAACACTGAAGCTTTCTTT.

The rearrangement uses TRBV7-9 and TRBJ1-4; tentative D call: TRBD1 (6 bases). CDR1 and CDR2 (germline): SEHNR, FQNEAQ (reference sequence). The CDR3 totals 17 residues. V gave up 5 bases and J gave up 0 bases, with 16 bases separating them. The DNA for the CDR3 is TGTGCCAGCAGCCGAACCGAGGGGGGACCAACTAATGAAAAACTGTTTTTT. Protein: CASSRTEGGPTNEKLFF. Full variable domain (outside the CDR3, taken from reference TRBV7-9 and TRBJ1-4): DTGVSQNPRHKITKRGQNVTFRCDPISEHNRLYWYRQTLGQGPEFLTYFQNEAQLEKSRLLSDRFSAERPKGSFSTLEIQRTEQGDSAMYLCASSRTEGGPTNEKLFFGSGTQLSVL.

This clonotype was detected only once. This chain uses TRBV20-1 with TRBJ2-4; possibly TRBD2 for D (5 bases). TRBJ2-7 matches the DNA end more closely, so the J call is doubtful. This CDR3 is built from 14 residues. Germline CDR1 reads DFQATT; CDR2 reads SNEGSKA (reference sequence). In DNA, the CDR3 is TGCAGTGCCCCGAATAGCGCTTACCCCTACGAGCAGTACTTC. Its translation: CSAPNSAYPYEQYF.

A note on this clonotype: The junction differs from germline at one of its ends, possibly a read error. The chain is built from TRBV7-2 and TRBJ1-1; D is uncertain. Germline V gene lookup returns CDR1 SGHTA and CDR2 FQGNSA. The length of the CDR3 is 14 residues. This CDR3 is CASSLAPTPTGAFF. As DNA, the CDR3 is TGTGCCAGCAGCTTAGCTCCGACACCGACTGGAGCTTTCTTT.

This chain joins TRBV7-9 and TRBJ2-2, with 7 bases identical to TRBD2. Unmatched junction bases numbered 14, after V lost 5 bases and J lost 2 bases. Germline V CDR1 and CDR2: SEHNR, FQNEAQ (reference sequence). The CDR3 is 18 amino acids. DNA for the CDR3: TGTGCCAGCAGCCCGAGGCGGCTAGCGGACATTAACACCGGGGAGCTGTTTTTT. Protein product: CASSPRRLADINTGELFF.

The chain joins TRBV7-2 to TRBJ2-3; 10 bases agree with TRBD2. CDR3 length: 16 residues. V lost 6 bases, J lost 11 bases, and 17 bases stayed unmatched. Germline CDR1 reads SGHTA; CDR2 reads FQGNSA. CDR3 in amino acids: CASSYAAGGRHNEQYF. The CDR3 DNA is TGTGCCAGCAGTTATGCAGCGGGAGGGCGTCACAATGAGCAGTATTTT.

The CDR3, as DNA: TGTGCCAGCAGGGGGACAGGGTGGACCGGGGAGCTGTTTTTT. Translation gives CASRGTGWTGELFF. The chain links TRBV2 to TRBJ2-2, with 9 bases fitting TRBD1. CDR1 and CDR2 from the germline V gene are SNHLY and FYNNEI. The J segment lost 5 bases and the V segment lost 6 bases, leaving 4 bases of the junction unmatched. The CDR3 covers 14 residues. Together with reference TRBV2 and TRBJ2-2, the CDR3 gives the full variable domain: EPEVTQTPSHQVTQMGQEVILRCVPISNHLYFYWYRQILGQKVEFLVSFYNNEISEKSEIFDDQFSVERPDGSNFTLKIRSTKLEDSAMYFCASRGTGWTGELFFGEGSRLTVL.

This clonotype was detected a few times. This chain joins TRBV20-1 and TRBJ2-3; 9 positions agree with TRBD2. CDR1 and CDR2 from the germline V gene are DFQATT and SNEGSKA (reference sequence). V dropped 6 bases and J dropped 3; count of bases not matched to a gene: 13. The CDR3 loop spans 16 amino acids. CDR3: CSAKGALAGRTDTQYF. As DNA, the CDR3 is TGCAGTGCCAAGGGGGCGCTAGCGGGAAGAACAGATACGCAGTATTTT.

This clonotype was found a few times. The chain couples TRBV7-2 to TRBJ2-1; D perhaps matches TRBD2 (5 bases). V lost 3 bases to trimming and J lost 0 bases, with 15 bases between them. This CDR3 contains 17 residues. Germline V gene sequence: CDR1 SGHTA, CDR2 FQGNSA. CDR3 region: CASSFWTGKASYNEQFF. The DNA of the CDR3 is TGTGCCAGCAGCTTTTGGACGGGGAAAGCCTCCTACAATGAGCAGTTCTTC.

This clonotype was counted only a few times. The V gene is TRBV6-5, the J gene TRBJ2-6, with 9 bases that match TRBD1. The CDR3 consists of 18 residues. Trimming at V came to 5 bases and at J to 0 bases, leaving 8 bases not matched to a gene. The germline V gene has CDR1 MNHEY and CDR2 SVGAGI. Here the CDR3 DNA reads TGTGCCAGCAGTCTACGGACAGGGGATACCTCTGGGGCCAACGTCCTGACTTTC. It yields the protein CASSLRTGDTSGANVLTF.

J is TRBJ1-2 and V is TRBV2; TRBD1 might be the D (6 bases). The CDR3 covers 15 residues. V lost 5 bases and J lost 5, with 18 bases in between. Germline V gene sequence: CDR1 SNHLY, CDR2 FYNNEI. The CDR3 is CASSSRQAELYGYTF. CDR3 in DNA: TGTGCCAGCAGTTCACGACAGGCCGAACTTTATGGCTACACCTTC.

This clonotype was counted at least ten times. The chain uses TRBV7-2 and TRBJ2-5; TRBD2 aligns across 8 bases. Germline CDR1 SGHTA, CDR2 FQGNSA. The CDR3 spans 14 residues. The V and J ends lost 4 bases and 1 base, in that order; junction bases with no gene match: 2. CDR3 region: CASSYTSGQETQYF. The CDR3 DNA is TGTGCCAGCAGCTACACTAGCGGCCAAGAGACCCAGTACTTC.

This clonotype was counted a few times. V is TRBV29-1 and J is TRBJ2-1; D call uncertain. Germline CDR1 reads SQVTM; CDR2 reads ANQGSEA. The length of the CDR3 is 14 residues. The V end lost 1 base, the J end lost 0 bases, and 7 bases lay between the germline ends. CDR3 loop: CSVEAPNSYNEQFF. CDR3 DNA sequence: TGCAGCGTTGAAGCTCCCAACTCCTACAATGAGCAGTTCTTC.

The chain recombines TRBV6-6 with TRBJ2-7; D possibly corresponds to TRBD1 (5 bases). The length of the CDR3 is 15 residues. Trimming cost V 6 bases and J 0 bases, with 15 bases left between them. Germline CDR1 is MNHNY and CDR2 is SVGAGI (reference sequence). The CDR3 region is CASSTRQSSSYEQYF. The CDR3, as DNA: TGTGCCAGCAGCACCAGACAGTCCAGCTCCTACGAGCAGTACTTC.

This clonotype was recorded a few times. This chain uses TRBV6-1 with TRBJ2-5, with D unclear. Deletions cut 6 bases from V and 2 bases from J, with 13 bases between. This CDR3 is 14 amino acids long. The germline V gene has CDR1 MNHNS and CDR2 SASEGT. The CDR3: CASREQLGQETQYF. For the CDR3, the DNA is TGTGCCAGCAGAGAACAGCTCGGGCAAGAGACCCAGTACTTC.

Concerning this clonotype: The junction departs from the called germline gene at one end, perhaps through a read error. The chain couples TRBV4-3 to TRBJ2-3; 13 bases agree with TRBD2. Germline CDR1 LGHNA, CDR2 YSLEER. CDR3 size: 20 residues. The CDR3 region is CASSQEKLAGGPSKHRYAVF. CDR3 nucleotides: TGCGCCAGCAGCCAAGAAAAACTAGCGGGAGGGCCCTCGAAGCACAGATACGCAGTATTT.

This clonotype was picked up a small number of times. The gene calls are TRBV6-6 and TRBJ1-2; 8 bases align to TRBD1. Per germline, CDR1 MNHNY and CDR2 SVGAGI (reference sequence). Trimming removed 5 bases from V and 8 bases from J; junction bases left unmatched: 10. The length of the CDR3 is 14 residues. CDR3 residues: CASSATGTGKGYTF. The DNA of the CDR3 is TGTGCCAGCAGTGCAACCGGGACAGGAAAAGGCTACACCTTC.